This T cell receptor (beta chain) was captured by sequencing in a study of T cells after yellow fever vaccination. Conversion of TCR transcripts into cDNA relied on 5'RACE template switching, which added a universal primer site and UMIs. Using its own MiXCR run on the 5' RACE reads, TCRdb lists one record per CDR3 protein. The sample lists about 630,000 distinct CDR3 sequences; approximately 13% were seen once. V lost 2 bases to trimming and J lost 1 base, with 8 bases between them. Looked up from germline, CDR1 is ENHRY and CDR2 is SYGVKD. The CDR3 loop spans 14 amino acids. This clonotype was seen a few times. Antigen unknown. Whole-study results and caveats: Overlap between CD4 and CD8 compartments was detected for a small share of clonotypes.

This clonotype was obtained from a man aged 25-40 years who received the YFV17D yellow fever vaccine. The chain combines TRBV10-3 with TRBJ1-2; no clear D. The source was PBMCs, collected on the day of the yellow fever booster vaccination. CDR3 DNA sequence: TGTGCCATCAGTGAGCGGGTTGGTAACTATGGCTACACCTTC. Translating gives CAISERVGNYGYTF.